This T cell receptor (beta chain) comes out of a study of blood T cell repertoires in COVID-19. TCRdb's copy holds only in-frame clones and misses some; the assay was immunoSEQ multiplex PCR. Among 100,000 to 150,000 clones listed, just under 85% were seen once. The CDR3 runs 17 residues. Germline loops: CDR1 SGHTA, CDR2 FQGTGA. Deletions cut 2 bases from V and 4 bases from J, with 18 bases between. The sequence came from a woman in her fifties or sixties with acute or convalescent COVID-19. Sequenced input: peripheral blood. The rearrangement links TRBV7-3 to TRBJ2-1; perhaps TRBD2 as D (7 bases). The DNA of the CDR3 is TGTGCCAGCAGCTTAGAGGGGGGGTTTGGGAGGTACAATGAGCAGTTCTTC. It codes for CASSLEGGFGRYNEQFF.